This T cell receptor (beta chain) was obtained from a study of molecular identifiers for immune sequencing clone quantification. Via MiXCR, TCRdb re-called the PCR reads, giving one row per CDR3 protein. The repertoire includes about 640,000 distinct CDR3 sequences, roughly 21% of them detected once, and approximately 0.9% sits in the top ten. The sample consisted of naive CD8+ T cells from blood, with Jurkat cell RNA spiked in. As to subset: FACS-sorted CD8+CD4-CCR7+CD45RA+ naive T cells. The source of this sequence is a human donor in good health. Some libraries in this study had Jurkat cell RNA spiked in.

CDR3 coding DNA: TGCGCCAGCAGACCCTCCGCGGCGGCCAGCTCCTACAATGAGCAGTTCTTC. Protein sequence: CASRPSAAASSYNEQFF. This sequence joins TRBV4-1 and TRBJ2-1; D is undetermined. The V end lost 6 bases, the J end lost 0 bases, and 18 bases lay between the germline ends. Germline CDR1 and CDR2: MGHRA and YSYEKL. This CDR3 has 17 residues.